This T cell receptor beta chain was obtained from a study of blood T cell repertoires in COVID-19 (dated by TCRdb to 2020 to 2022). Regarding the study in general: Collaborator samples came from the United States, Italy and Spain and covered acute and convalescent phases of COVID-19. The material from the prospective study consisted of cDNA or gDNA derived from T cells, B-cell-depleted T cells, or PBMCs. Deeply sampled blood TCRbeta repertoires from subjects exposed to, actively infected with, or recovered from COVID-19 were included in the dataset. The repertoires were released in a freely available public database meant as a resource for research on the immune response to SARS-CoV-2. The samples were drawn from the first 160 participants of the ongoing ImmuneRACE study and from 1,254 subjects provided by 6 global collaborators. The sample metadata nearly always contained a de-identified subject ID, COVID-19 status, age in years and sex. Where HLA class I and class II types were available, the types were taken from metadata supplied by the sample provider, not from assay-based typing. Summary of the overall study and its limitations: Clinical and demographic metadata were provided uncurated, with the amount varying by source and participant.

Points on this clone: The antigen it binds to is not known. The sample holds no much larger clone one base away, and base qualities are not on file.

In the prospective study, participants were roughly 18 to 89 years old, resided in 25 or so geographic areas of the United States, and were enrolled through a virtual design. Cohort assignment in the prospective study relied on participant-reported clinical history from a screening survey and a study questionnaire. ImmuneRACE Cohort 3 recovered participants were defined by two consecutive negative NP/OP PCR tests, healthcare professional clearance, or symptom resolution. In the prospective study, whole blood, serum and a nasopharyngeal or oropharyngeal swab were collected from each participant by mobile phlebotomists. Over a roughly 2-month period, participants in the prospective study had the option of providing additional blood draws and questionnaires. Prospective study blood samples were shipped either frozen or at room temperature before DNA extraction. Deletion took 1 base off V and 7 bases off J, with a span of 8 bases between the germline ends. According to the germline V gene, CDR1 reads MGHDK and CDR2 reads SYGVNS. The CDR3 holds 12 amino acids from the cysteine to the phenylalanine. Only the CDR3 region is kept as DNA, spanning 36 bases read in frame from base 1.

The immunoSEQ Assay, a bias-controlled multiplex PCR, was used to amplify TCRbeta CDR3 regions from genomic DNA. Per the original workflow: Within the assay, amplification of reference gene primers was used to estimate how many nucleated cells each sample contained. To quantify the absolute abundance of each unique TCRbeta CDR3 rearrangement, sequence reads were collapsed and filtered. For each sample, productive Simpson clonality was calculated by taking the square root of Simpson's diversity index across productive rearrangements. TCRdb re-hosts the immuneACCESS table, in-frame sequences only. Its copies lack some clones; in the studies checked, an unresolved V gene accounts for under half of them, and the cause for the rest is not known. V and J calls and clone size are those listed in that table; D and trimming were worked out from the DNA. Recorded for this sample are fewer than 350,000 clones; about 89% of them occurred a single time. In total, the top ten clones hold 4.5% to 5.5% of the sample.

Sequencing was performed on PBMCs or T cells enriched from blood (not recorded which). The sequence joins TRBV25-1 to TRBJ2-7; matching of 5 bases hints at TRBD2 as the D gene. This TCR came from a man aged 60-69 years who had recovered from COVID-19. This receptor has the CDR3 CASSELAGEQYF. The DNA sequence is given as TGTGCCAGCAGTGAATTGGCGGGTGAGCAGTACTTC.